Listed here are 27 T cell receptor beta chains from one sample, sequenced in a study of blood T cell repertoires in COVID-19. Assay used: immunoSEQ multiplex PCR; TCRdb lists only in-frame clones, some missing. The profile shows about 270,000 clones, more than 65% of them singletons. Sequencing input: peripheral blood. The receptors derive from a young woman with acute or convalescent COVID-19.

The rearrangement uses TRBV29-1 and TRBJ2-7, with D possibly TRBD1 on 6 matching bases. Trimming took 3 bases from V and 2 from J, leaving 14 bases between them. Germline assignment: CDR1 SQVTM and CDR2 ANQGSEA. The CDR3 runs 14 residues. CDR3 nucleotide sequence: TGCAGCGTTGAGCCCCAGGACAGACCCTACGAGCAGTACTTC. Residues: CSVEPQDRPYEQYF.

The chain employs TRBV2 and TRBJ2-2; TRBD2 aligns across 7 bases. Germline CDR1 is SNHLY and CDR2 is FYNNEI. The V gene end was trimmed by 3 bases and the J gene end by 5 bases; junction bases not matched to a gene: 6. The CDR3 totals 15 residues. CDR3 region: CASSEGTIVTGELFF. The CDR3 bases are TGTGCCAGCAGTGAGGGGACTATTGTTACCGGGGAGCTGTTTTTT. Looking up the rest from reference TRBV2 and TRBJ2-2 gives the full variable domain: EPEVTQTPSHQVTQMGQEVILRCVPISNHLYFYWYRQILGQKVEFLVSFYNNEISEKSEIFDDQFSVERPDGSNFTLKIRSTKLEDSAMYFCASSEGTIVTGELFFGEGSRLTVL.

The CDR3 DNA reads as TGCGCCAGCAGTCCGCCCCAGTTACTAGCGGGATATTTAGAGACCCAGTACTTC. This gives the protein CASSPPQLLAGYLETQYF. V usage is TRBV10-2 and J usage is TRBJ2-5; 10 bases match TRBD2. CDR3 length: 18 residues. Per germline, CDR1 WSHSY and CDR2 SAAADI. V lost 5 bases, J lost 4 bases, and 16 bases stayed unmatched.

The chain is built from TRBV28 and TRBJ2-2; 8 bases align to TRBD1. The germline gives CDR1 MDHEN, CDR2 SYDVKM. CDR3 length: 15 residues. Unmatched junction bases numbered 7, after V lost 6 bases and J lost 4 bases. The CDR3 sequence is CASRGQVAGTGELFF. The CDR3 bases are TGTGCCAGCAGGGGACAGGTCGCTGGCACCGGGGAGCTGTTTTTT.

The CDR3 loop is CASSQDTGVPNYGYTF. The CDR3 DNA reads as TGTGCCAGCAGCCAAGACACAGGCGTACCTAACTATGGCTACACCTTC. The V gene is TRBV3-1 (or the pseudogene TRBV3-2), the J gene TRBJ1-2; the D gene is possibly TRBD1 (5 bases). CDR1 and CDR2 from the germline V gene are LGHDT and YNNKEL (reference sequence). The CDR3 is 16 residues long. The V gene lost 0 bases and the J gene lost 0 bases, with 11 bases spanning the gap.

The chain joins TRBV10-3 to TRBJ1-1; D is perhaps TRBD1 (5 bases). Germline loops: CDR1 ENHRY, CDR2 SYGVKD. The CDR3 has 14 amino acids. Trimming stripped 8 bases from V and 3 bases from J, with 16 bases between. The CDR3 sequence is CAIAARGGDTEAFF. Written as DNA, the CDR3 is TGTGCCATCGCCGCCCGGGGAGGGGACACTGAAGCTTTCTTT.

As DNA, the CDR3 is TGTGCCACCAGCAGAGCTAGCGGGAGTCTGCGTGAGCAGTTCTTC. It is translated as CATSRASGSLREQFF. The chain employs TRBV15 and TRBJ2-1; the match to TRBD2 covers 10 bases. CDR3 length equals 15 residues. Trimming cost V 1 base and J 9 bases; bases outside gene matches: 6. The germline V gene encodes CDR1 LNHNV and CDR2 YYDKDF (reference sequence).

Here the CDR3 DNA reads TGTGCCAGCAGCGGACTAGCGGGAGTTGGTAGAGGGGCAGTCTGGGACGCAGATACGCAGTATTTT. This translates into CASSGLAGVGRGAVWDADTQYF. V and J are TRBV9 and TRBJ2-3; 12 nucleotides agree with TRBD2. This CDR3 comprises 22 residues. The junction had 24 bases not matched to a gene; V was cut back by 3 bases and J by 4 bases. The V gene's germline CDR1 is SGDLS and CDR2 YYNGEE.

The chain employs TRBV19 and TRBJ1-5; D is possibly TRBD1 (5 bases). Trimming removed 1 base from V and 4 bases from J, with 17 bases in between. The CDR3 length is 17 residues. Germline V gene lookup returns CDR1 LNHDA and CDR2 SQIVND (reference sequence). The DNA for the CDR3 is TGTGCCAGTAGTATAGCGCTGGGCAGCGGGGCAAATCAGCCCCAGCATTTT. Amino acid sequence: CASSIALGSGANQPQHF.

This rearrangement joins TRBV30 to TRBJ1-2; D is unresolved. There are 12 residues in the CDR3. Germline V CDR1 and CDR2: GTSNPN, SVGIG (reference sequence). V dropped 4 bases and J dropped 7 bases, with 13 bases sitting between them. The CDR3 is CAWIGGGPGYTF. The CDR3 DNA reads TGTGCCTGGATTGGTGGAGGGCCTGGCTACACCTTC.

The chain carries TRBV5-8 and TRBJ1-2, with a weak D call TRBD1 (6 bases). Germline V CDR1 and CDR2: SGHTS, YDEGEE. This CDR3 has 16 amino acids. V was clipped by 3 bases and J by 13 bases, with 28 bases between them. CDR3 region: CASSSWTATIQLWLTF. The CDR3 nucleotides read TGTGCCAGCAGCTCCTGGACAGCCACGATCCAACTATGGCTCACCTTC.

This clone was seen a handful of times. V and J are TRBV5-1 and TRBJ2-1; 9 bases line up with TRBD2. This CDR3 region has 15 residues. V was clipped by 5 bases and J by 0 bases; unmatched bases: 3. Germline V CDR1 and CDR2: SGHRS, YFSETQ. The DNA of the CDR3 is TGCGCCAGCAGAGCGGGAGGTAGCTCCTACAATGAGCAGTTCTTC. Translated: CASRAGGSSYNEQFF.

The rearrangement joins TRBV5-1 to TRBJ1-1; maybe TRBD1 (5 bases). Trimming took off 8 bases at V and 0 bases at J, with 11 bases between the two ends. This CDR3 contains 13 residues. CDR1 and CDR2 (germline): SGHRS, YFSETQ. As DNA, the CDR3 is TGCGCCAGAAGGGGTCGTCTGAACACTGAAGCTTTCTTT. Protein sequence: CARRGRLNTEAFF. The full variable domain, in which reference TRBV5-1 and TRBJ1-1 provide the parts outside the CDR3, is KAGVTQTPRYLIKTRGQQVTLSCSPISGHRSVSWYQQTPGQGLQFLFEYFSETQRNKGNFPGRFSGRQFSNSRSEMNVSTLELGDSALYLCARRGRLNTEAFFGQGTRLTVV.

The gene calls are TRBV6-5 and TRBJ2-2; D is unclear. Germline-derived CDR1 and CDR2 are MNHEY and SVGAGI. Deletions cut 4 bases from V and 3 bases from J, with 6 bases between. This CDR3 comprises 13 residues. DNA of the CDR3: TGTGCCAGCAGTTGGGCAGACACCGGGGAGCTGTTTTTT. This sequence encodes CASSWADTGELFF.

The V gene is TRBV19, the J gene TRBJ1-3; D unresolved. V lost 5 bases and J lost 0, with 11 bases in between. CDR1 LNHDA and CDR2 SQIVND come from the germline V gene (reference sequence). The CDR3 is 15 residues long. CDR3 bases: TGTGCCAGTAGTCCCCAGGCGAACTCTGGAAACACCATATATTTT. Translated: CASSPQANSGNTIYF.

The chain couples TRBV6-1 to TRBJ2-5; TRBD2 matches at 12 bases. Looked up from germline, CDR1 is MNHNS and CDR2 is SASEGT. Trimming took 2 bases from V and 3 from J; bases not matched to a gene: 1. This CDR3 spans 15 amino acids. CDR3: CASSELAGGEETQYF. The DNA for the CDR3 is TGTGCCAGCAGTGAACTAGCGGGGGGGGAAGAGACCCAGTACTTC.

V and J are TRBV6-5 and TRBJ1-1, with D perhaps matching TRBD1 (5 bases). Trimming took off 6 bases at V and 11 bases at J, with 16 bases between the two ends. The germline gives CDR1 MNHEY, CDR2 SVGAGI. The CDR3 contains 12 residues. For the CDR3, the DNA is TGTGCCAGCAGCGAGCAGGGTTTTTCGGCTTTCTTT. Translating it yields CASSEQGFSAFF.

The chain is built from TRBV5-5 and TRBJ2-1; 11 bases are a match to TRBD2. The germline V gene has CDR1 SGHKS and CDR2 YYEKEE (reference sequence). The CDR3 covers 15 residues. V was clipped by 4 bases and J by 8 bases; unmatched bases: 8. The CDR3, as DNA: TGTGCCAGCAGCACGCCGGGACTAGCGGTCGATGAGCAGTTCTTC. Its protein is CASSTPGLAVDEQFF.

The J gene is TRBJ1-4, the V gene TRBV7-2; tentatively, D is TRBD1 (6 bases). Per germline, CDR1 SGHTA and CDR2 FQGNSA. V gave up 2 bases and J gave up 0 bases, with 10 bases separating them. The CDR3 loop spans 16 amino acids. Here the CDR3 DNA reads TGTGCCAGCAGCTTAACCGGACAGACAACTAATGAAAAACTGTTTTTT. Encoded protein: CASSLTGQTTNEKLFF.

DNA of the CDR3: TGTGCCAGCAGCCTGAGATATTCCTACAATGAGCAGTTCTTC. This codes for CASSLRYSYNEQFF. This chain links TRBV27 with TRBJ2-1, with D unclear. CDR1 and CDR2 (germline): MNHEY, SMNVEV (reference sequence). This CDR3 comprises 14 residues. The ends were cut back, 6 bases at V and 1 base at J, with 10 bases in the middle.

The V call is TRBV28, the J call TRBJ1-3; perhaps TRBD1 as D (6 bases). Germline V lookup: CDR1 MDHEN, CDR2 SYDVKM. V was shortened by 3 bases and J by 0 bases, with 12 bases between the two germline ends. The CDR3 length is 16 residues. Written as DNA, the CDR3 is TGTGCCAGCAGTTTGGGGGCAGGGAACTCTGGAAACACCATATATTTT. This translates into CASSLGAGNSGNTIYF.

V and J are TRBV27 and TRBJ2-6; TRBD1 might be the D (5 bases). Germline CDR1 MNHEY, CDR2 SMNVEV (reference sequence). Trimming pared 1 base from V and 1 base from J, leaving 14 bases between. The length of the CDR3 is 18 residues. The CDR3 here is CASSLFQGLNSGANVLTF. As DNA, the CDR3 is TGTGCCAGCAGTTTATTCCAGGGTCTTAATTCTGGGGCCAACGTCCTGACTTTC.

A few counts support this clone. CDR3 loop: CAWSLGLAGGEETQYF. The CDR3 coding sequence is TGTGCCTGGAGTCTTGGACTAGCGGGAGGTGAGGAGACCCAGTACTTC. The J gene is TRBJ2-5, the V gene TRBV30; 14 nucleotides line up with TRBD2. This CDR3 region has 16 residues. After removal of 2 bases from V and 5 bases from J, the junction contained 7 bases not matched to a gene. The V gene's germline CDR1 is GTSNPN and CDR2 SVGIG (reference sequence). Full variable domain (rest looked up from reference TRBV30 and TRBJ2-5): SQTIHQWPATLVQPVGSPLSLECTVEGTSNPNLYWYRQAAGRGLQLLFYSVGIGQISSEVPQNLSASRPQDRQFILSSKKLLLSDSGFYLCAWSLGLAGGEETQYFGPGTRLLVL.

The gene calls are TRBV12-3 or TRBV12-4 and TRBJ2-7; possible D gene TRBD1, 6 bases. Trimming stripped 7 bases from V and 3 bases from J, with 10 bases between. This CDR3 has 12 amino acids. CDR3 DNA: TGTGCCAGCACCAAGGACAGCTACGAGCAGTACTTC. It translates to CASTKDSYEQYF.

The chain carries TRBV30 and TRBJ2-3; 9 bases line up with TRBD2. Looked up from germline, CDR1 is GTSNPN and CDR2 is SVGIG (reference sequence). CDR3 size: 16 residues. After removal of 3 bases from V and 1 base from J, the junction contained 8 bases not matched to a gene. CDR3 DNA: TGTGCCTGGAGGAGGTCGGGACTAGCCCGCACAGATACGCAGTATTTT. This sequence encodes CAWRRSGLARTDTQYF. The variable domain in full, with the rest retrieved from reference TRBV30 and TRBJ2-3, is SQTIHQWPATLVQPVGSPLSLECTVEGTSNPNLYWYRQAAGRGLQLLFYSVGIGQISSEVPQNLSASRPQDRQFILSSKKLLLSDSGFYLCAWRRSGLARTDTQYFGPGTRLTVL.

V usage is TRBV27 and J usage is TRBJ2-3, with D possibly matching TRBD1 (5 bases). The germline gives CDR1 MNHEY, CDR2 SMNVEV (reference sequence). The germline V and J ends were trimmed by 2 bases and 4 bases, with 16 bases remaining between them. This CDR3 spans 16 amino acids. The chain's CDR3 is CASSLQGWSVADTQYF. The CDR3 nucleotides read TGTGCCAGCAGTTTACAGGGTTGGTCGGTCGCAGATACGCAGTATTTT.

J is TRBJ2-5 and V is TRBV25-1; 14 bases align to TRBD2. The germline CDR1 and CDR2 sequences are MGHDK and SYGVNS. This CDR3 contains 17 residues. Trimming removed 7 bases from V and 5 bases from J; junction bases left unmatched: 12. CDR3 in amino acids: CASTYLEGLAGEETQYF. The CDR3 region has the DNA TGTGCCAGCACTTACTTAGAGGGACTAGCGGGAGAGGAGACCCAGTACTTC. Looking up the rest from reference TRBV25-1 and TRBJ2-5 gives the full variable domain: EADIYQTPRYLVIGTGKKITLECSQTMGHDKMYWYQQDPGMELHLIHYSYGVNSTEKGDLSSESTVSRIRTEHFPLTLESARPSHTSQYLCASTYLEGLAGEETQYFGPGTRLLVL.